This TCR beta chain emerged from a study of T-cell reconstitution after alpha-beta-depleted transplantation in children. Notes on the study in general: Reportedly, only several hundred clones from non-depleted graft cells drove alpha-beta T-cell counts at about two months. At day 60, the high TCRbeta diversity found in some patients originated from recipient T cells and thymic progenitors that had survived. T-cell numbers and diversity, one year after transplant, stemmed largely from T cells that were newly produced.

As regards this clonotype: Antigen: not known.

Molecular barcoding with unique molecular identifiers was used for the TCRbeta library. MiXCR was run by TCRdb on the PCR reads, yielding one entry per CDR3 protein. Of approximately 800,000 distinct CDR3 sequences listed, around 17% were seen once; the top ten hold approximately 5%. This CDR3 comprises 16 residues. V shed 2 bases and J shed 4 bases, with 16 bases lying between them. Per the germline V gene, CDR1 is SGHTA and CDR2 is FQGTGA. This chain links TRBV7-3 with TRBJ2-3; D possibly corresponds to TRBD1 (5 bases). The sequencing here drew on PBMCs, mostly from graft donor cells, taken 360 days after TCRalphabeta/CD19-depleted stem cell transplant. The TCR sequence derives from a male patient younger than 18 who had a stem cell transplant for acute lymphoblastic leukemia, so the T cells may come from the graft donor. CDR3 residues: CASSLVGVRDADTQYF. CDR3 in DNA: TGTGCCAGCAGCTTAGTAGGAGTCAGGGATGCAGATACGCAGTATTTT.